A single sample is the source of the 24 T cell receptor beta chains below, sequenced in a study of T cells in Graves' hyperthyroidism and ophthalmopathy. The source material, RNA transcripts, was used to amplify TCR beta CDR3 regions. With the HTBI primer set, the TCR CDR3 went through a first round of RT-PCR. TCRdb re-called the multiplex PCR reads with MiXCR, one entry per CDR3 protein. The data hold more than 350,000 distinct CDR3 sequences, with roughly 15% observed a single time. The sequencing input was blood. The origin of the receptors is a woman younger than 45 with Graves' ophthalmopathy.

This clonotype was detected many times. J is TRBJ2-7 and V is TRBV20-1; D may be TRBD1 (6 bases). This CDR3 contains 13 residues. Germline V gene data show CDR1 as DFQATT and CDR2 as SNEGSKA (reference sequence). V was trimmed by 5 bases and J by 2 bases, leaving 13 bases between them. CDR3 DNA: TGCAGTGCTGTGGACAGCCCTACCTACGAGCAGTACTTC. Translated, it gives CSAVDSPTYEQYF.

The chain carries TRBV19 and TRBJ2-7; weak D call: TRBD2 (6 bases). Germline V CDR1 and CDR2: LNHDA, SQIVND (reference sequence). The germline V and J ends were trimmed by 0 bases and 1 base, with 13 bases remaining between them. CDR3 length: 16 residues. CDR3 residues: CASSIEATRESYEQYF. CDR3 nucleotides: TGTGCCAGTAGTATAGAGGCGACTAGGGAATCCTACGAGCAGTACTTC.

This clonotype turned up a few times. The chain recombines TRBV7-6 with TRBJ2-5; D is possibly TRBD2 (7 bases). V lost 1 base and J 3 bases, leaving 12 bases between the germline ends. The germline CDR1 and CDR2 sequences are SGHVS and FNYEAQ. CDR3 length: 15 amino acids. CDR3 sequence reads: CASSLVGGAKETQYF. The CDR3 coding sequence is TGTGCCAGCAGCTTAGTAGGGGGGGCCAAAGAGACCCAGTACTTC.

This clonotype was observed at least ten times. The chain employs TRBV20-1 and TRBJ2-1; TRBD1 matches at 8 bases. The CDR3 length is 14 residues. From germline, CDR1 is DFQATT and CDR2 SNEGSKA (reference sequence). V dropped 6 bases and J dropped 4; count of bases not matched to a gene: 8. Here the CDR3 reads CSATTGVIYNEQFF. CDR3 bases: TGCAGTGCGACGACAGGGGTAATTTACAATGAGCAGTTCTTC.

This clonotype was recorded at least ten times. The chain couples TRBV19 to TRBJ2-3, with 11 bases identical to TRBD1. The CDR3 runs 15 residues. Germline CDR1 is LNHDA and CDR2 is SQIVND (reference sequence). The V segment lost 4 bases and the J segment 4 bases; nucleotides outside the gene matches: 4. The chain's CDR3 is CASSRGQGASDTQYF. Written as DNA, the CDR3 is TGTGCCAGTAGTAGAGGACAGGGGGCCTCAGATACGCAGTATTTT.

In this sample, this clonotype turned up once. A clone one base away is much larger, so this may be a read error. The chain is built from TRBV11-2 and TRBJ2-5; TRBD2 might be the D (7 bases). The CDR3 extends over 17 amino acids. Germline V lookup: CDR1 SGHAT, CDR2 FQNNGV. The CDR3 DNA sequence: TGTGCCGGCAGCTTAGAGAGGGGGGGTGATCTTTGGGAGACCCAGTACTTC. Its translation: CAGSLERGGDLWETQYF.

Many counts were recorded for this clonotype. The rearrangement links TRBV12-3 or TRBV12-4 to TRBJ1-5; tentatively, D is TRBD1 (5 bases). With 4 bases removed from V and 5 bases from J, the gap between germline ends came to 12 bases. This CDR3 comprises 14 residues. The CDR3 DNA reads TGTGCCAGCAGTTCCTCGGGAGGGGATCAGCCCCAGCATTTT. Translated: CASSSSGGDQPQHF.

The CDR3 protein is CATIGGPHEQFF. The CDR3 DNA sequence: TGTGCCACGATCGGGGGTCCTCATGAGCAGTTCTTC. The chain uses TRBV19 and TRBJ2-1; a possible D gene is TRBD2 (6 bases). This CDR3 region has 12 residues. Germline-derived CDR1 and CDR2 are LNHDA and SQIVND (reference sequence). The V and J ends lost 10 bases and 8 bases respectively, with 15 bases between them.

Ten or more counts support this clonotype. This sequence joins TRBV6-1 and TRBJ2-7; D is ambiguous. The ends were cut back, 3 bases at V and 6 bases at J, with 18 bases in the middle. The CDR3 sequence is 15 residues long. Germline V gene data show CDR1 as MNHNS and CDR2 as SASEGT. CDR3 region: CASSDDPSGVREQYF. DNA of the CDR3: TGTGCCAGCAGTGATGACCCCTCGGGTGTTCGCGAGCAGTACTTC.

This clonotype was observed at least ten times. The rearrangement uses TRBV18 and TRBJ2-7; D possibly corresponds to TRBD1 (5 bases). Per germline, CDR1 KGHSH and CDR2 LQKENI. The CDR3 loop spans 14 amino acids. V was clipped by 4 bases and J by 3 bases, with 13 bases between them. CDR3 loop: CASSQYRNIYEQYF. The DNA of the CDR3 is TGTGCCAGCTCACAATACAGGAATATCTACGAGCAGTACTTC.

This clonotype was observed many times. This chain joins TRBV7-2 and TRBJ2-5, with D perhaps matching TRBD1 (6 bases). Trimming left V 1 base short and J 4 bases short, with 13 bases between. The germline gives CDR1 SGHTA, CDR2 FQGNSA. The CDR3 is 15 residues long. CDR3 DNA: TGTGCCAGCAGCTTAGTACAGGGTCGGGGAGAGACCCAGTACTTC. Translating gives CASSLVQGRGETQYF.

CDR3 residues: CSARPPGQANSPLHF. CDR3 in DNA: TGCAGTGCTAGGCCACCGGGACAGGCCAATTCACCCCTCCACTTT. The rearrangement joins TRBV20-1 to TRBJ1-6, with 8 bases fitting TRBD1. Germline V lookup: CDR1 DFQATT, CDR2 SNEGSKA (reference sequence). The CDR3 is 15 residues long. Trimming took 3 bases from V and 7 from J; bases not matched to a gene: 8.

The sample holds a few counts of this clonotype. The rearrangement joins TRBV12-3 or TRBV12-4 to TRBJ2-7, with D perhaps assigned TRBD1 or TRBD2 (5 bases each). CDR3 length equals 14 residues. V was pared by 1 base and J by 4 bases, with 11 bases between. For the CDR3, the DNA is TGTGCCAGCAGTTTAGGGGGACCGAGATACGAGCAGTACTTC. It codes for CASSLGGPRYEQYF.

There are many counts of this clonotype. The chain links TRBV6-1 to TRBJ1-1, with D perhaps matching TRBD1 (5 bases). Per germline, CDR1 MNHNS and CDR2 SASEGT. V dropped 7 bases and J dropped 11 bases, with 26 bases sitting between them. CDR3 size: 15 residues. The CDR3 loop reads CASTYGGTPGIGAFF. DNA for the CDR3: TGTGCCAGCACCTACGGAGGGACGCCGGGAATCGGGGCTTTCTTT.

This clonotype came up many times. V usage is TRBV7-2 and J usage is TRBJ1-6; a possible D gene is TRBD1 (6 bases). V gave up 5 bases and J gave up 7 bases, with 18 bases separating them. This CDR3 region has 16 residues. Germline assignment: CDR1 SGHTA and CDR2 FQGNSA. CDR3 bases: TGTGCCAGCAGCATCCTGGGGGGGGGCTTGAATTCACCCCTCCACTTT. Amino acid sequence: CASSILGGGLNSPLHF.

This clonotype was seen more than once but under ten times. This chain uses TRBV6-1 with TRBJ1-3; D unclear. V shed 0 bases and J shed 8 bases, with 8 bases lying between them. The V gene's germline CDR1 is MNHNS and CDR2 SASEGT. This CDR3 is 13 amino acids long. The CDR3 region has the DNA TGTGCCAGCAGTGAAGCAGGGTTTGACACCATATATTTT. Its protein product is CASSEAGFDTIYF.

This clonotype was counted many times. V usage is TRBV12-5 and J usage is TRBJ2-1, with 10 bases that match TRBD1. The germline V gene encodes CDR1 LGHNT and CDR2 FRNRAP. V gave up 5 bases and J gave up 5 bases; unmatched junction bases: 9. This CDR3 comprises 16 residues. CDR3 nucleotides: TGTGCTAGTGGTAACCCGGGACAGGGGATCCACAATGAGCAGTTCTTC. This encodes CASGNPGQGIHNEQFF.

As regards this clonotype: This sequence may be a read error, since a much larger clone differs from it by one base. The chain links TRBV11-2 to TRBJ2-3; D is tentatively TRBD1 or TRBD2 (6 bases each). V was pared by 5 bases and J by 0 bases, with 15 bases between. The V gene's germline CDR1 is SGHAT and CDR2 FQNNGV. The CDR3 loop spans 16 amino acids. CDR3 loop: CASSQHEGGSTDTQYF. For the CDR3, the DNA is TGTGCCAGCAGCCAACACGAGGGGGGCAGCACAGATACGCAGTATTTT.

This clonotype was observed at least ten times. This chain links TRBV7-3 with TRBJ1-6, with D hard to call. CDR1 is SGHTA and CDR2 is FQGTGA in the germline V gene. The CDR3 spans 16 residues. Trimming shortened V by 2 bases and J by 9 bases, and 17 bases separated the two germline ends. As DNA, the CDR3 is TGTGCCAGCAGCTTATCATCGCGCGGCCTGGGTTCACCCCTCCACTTT. It codes for CASSLSSRGLGSPLHF.

The V and J genes are TRBV6-5 and TRBJ2-3, with TRBD2 identical over 16 bases. From germline, CDR1 is MNHEY and CDR2 SVGAGI. The CDR3 is made up of 19 amino acids. V shed 2 bases, J shed 4 bases, and the junction held 9 bases outside the gene matches. The CDR3: CASSYPGGLAGGGSDTQYF. CDR3 coding DNA: TGTGCCAGCAGTTACCCGGGGGGACTAGCGGGGGGGGGATCAGATACGCAGTATTTT.

This clonotype was picked up a small number of times. The rearrangement uses TRBV6-6 and TRBJ2-4; D call uncertain. The CDR3 is made up of 13 amino acids. Per the germline V gene, CDR1 is MNHNY and CDR2 is SVGAGI (reference sequence). Trimming shortened V by 2 bases and J by 7 bases, and 9 bases separated the two germline ends. The CDR3 loop reads CASSYTPGNIQYF. CDR3 nucleotide sequence: TGTGCCAGCAGTTACACACCTGGGAACATTCAGTACTTC.

This clonotype was seen ten or more times. V and J are TRBV15 and TRBJ2-5, with D perhaps TRBD2 (6 bases). CDR1 is LNHNV and CDR2 is YYDKDF in the germline V gene (reference sequence). V was shortened by 0 bases and J by 2 bases, with 28 bases between the two germline ends. CDR3 size: 21 residues. Here the CDR3 reads CATSRDLAAISPRGKQETQYF. CDR3 nucleotide sequence: TGTGCCACCAGCAGAGATTTGGCTGCAATCTCACCTCGGGGGAAACAAGAGACCCAGTACTTC.

Many counts were recorded for this clonotype. The chain recombines TRBV27 with TRBJ1-5, with D perhaps matching TRBD1 (6 bases). Germline V CDR1 and CDR2: MNHEY, SMNVEV (reference sequence). The germline V and J ends were trimmed by 6 bases and 3 bases, with 15 bases remaining between them. The length of the CDR3 is 15 residues. This CDR3 reads CASSPDRNLNQPQHF. CDR3 DNA sequence: TGTGCCAGCAGCCCCGACAGGAACCTCAATCAGCCCCAGCATTTT.

This clonotype was picked up one time. The chain recombines TRBV28 with TRBJ2-1; 12 bases fit TRBD2. In germline, CDR1 is MDHEN, CDR2 SYDVKM. V dropped 7 bases and J dropped 6; count of bases not matched to a gene: 4. The CDR3 spans 14 residues. The CDR3: CASTPSGGANEQFF. The CDR3 region has the DNA TGTGCCAGCACGCCTAGCGGGGGGGCCAATGAGCAGTTCTTC. Filled out from reference TRBV28 and TRBJ2-1, the complete variable domain reads DVKVTQSSRYLVKRTGEKVFLECVQDMDHENMFWYRQDPGLGLRLIYFSYDVKMKEKGDIPEGYSVSREKKERFSLILESASTNQTSMYLCASTPSGGANEQFFGPGTRLTVL.